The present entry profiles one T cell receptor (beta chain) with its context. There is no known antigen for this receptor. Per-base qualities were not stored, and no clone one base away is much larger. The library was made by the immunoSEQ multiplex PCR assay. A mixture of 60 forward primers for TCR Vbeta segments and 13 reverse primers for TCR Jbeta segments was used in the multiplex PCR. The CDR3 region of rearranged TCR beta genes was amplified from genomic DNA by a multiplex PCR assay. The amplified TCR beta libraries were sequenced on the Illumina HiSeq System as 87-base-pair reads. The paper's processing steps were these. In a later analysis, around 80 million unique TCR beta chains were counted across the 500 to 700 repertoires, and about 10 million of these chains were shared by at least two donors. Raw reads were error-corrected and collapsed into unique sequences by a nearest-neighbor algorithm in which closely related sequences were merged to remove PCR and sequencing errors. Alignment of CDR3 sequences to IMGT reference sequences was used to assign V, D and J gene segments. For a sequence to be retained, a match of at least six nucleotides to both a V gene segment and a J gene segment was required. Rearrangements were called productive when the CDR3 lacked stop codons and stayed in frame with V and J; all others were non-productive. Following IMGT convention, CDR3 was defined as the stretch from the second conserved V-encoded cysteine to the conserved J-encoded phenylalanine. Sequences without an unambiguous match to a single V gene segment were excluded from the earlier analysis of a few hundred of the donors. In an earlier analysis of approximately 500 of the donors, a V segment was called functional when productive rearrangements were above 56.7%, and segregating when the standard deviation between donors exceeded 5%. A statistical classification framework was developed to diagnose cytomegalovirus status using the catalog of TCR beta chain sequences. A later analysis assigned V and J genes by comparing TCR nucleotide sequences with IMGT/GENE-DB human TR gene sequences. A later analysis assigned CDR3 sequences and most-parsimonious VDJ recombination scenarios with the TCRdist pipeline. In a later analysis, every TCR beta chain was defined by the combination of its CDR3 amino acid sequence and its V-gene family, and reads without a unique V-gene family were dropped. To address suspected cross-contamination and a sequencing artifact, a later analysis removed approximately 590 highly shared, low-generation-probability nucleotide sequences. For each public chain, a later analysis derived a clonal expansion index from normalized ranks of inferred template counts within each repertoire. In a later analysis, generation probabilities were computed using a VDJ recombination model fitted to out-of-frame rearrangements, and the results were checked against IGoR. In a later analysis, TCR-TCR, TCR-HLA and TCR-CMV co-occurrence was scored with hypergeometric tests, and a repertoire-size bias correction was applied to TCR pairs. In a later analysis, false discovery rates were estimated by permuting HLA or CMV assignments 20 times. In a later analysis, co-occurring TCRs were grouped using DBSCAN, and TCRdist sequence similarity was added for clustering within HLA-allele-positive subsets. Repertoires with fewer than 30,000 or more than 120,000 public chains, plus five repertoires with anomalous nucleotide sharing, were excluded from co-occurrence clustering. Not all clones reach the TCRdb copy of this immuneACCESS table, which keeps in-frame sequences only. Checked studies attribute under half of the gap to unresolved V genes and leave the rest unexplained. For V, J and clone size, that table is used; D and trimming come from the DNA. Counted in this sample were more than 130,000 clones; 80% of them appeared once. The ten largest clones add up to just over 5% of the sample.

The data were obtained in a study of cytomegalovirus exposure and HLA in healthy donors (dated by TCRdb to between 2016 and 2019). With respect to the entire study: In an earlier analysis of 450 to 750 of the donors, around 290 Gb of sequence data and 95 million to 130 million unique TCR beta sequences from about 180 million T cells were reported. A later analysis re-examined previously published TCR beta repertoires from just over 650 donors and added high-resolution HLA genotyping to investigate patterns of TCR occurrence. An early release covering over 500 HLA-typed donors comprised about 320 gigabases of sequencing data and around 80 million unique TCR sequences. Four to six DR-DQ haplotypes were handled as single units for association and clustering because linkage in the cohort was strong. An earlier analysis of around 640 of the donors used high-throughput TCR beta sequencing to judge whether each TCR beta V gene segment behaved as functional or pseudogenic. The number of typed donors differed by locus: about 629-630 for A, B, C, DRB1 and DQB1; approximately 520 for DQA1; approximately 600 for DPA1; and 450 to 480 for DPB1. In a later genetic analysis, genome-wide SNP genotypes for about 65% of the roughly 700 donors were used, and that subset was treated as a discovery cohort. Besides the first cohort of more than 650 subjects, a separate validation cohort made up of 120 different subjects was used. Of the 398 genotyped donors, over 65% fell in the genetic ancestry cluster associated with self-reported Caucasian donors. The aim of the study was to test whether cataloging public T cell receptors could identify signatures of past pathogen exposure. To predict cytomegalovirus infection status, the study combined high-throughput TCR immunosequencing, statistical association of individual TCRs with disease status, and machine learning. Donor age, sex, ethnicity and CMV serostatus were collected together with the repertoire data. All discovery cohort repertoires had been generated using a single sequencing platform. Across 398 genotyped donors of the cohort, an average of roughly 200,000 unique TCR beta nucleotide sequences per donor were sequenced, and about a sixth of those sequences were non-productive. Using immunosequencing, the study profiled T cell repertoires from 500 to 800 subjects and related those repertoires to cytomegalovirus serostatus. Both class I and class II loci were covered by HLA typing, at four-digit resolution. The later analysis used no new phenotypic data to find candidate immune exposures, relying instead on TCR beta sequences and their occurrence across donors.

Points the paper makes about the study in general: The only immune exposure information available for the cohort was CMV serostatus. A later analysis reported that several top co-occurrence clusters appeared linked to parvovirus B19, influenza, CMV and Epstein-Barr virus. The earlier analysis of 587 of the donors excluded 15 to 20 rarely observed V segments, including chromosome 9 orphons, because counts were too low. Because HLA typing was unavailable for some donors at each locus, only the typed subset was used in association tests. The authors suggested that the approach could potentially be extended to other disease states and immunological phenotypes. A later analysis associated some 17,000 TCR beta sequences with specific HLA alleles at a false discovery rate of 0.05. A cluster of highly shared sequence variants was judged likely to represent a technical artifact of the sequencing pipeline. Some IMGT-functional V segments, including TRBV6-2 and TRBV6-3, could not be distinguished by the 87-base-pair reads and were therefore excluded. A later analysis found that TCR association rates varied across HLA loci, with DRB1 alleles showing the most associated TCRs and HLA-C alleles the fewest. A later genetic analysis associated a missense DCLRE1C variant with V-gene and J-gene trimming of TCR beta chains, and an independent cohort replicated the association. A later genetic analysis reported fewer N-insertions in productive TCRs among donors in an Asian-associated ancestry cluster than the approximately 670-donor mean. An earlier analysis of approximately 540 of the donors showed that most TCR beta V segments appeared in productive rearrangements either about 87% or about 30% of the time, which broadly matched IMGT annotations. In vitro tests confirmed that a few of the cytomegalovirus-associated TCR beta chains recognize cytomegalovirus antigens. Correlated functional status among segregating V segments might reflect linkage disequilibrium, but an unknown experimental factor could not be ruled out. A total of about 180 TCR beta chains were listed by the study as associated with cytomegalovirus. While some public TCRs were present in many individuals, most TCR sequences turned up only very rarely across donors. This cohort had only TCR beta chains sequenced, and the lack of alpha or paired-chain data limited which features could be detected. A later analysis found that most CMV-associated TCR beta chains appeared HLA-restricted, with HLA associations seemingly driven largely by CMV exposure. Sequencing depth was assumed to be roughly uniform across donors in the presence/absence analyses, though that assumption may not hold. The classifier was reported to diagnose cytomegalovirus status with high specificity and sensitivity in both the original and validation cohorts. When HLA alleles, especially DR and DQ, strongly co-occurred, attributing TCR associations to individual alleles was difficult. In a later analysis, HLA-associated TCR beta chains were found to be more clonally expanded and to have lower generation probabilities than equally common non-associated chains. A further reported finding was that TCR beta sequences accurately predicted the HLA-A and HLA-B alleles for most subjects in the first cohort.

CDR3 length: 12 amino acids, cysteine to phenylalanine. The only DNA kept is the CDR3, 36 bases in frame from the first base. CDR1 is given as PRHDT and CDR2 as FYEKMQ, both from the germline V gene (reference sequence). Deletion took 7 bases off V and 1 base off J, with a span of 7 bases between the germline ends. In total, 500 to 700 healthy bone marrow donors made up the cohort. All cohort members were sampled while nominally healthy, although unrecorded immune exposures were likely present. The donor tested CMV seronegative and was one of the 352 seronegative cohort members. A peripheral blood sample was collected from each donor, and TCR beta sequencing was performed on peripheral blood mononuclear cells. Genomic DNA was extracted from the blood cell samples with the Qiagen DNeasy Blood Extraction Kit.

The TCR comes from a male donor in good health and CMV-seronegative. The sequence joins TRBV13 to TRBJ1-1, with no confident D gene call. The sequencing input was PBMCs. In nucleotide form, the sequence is TGTGCCAGCACCCGGGAGAACACTGAAGCTTTCTTT. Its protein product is CASTRENTEAFF.